The 10 T cell receptor beta chains listed next were all sequenced from one sample in a study of memory CD4+ T cells and cytomegalovirus serostatus. Clones were sequenced by immunoSEQ multiplex PCR, and TCRdb holds only the in-frame ones, with some missing. The data contain over 65,000 clones, 80% of them singletons. Single viable CD3+CD4+CD8-CD45RO+ cells were sorted as the memory CD4+ T cells. Sequencing input: memory CD4+ T cells from blood. These receptors were obtained from an adult in good health and CMV-seronegative.

V usage is TRBV19 and J usage is TRBJ1-5; D gene uncertain. There are 15 residues in the CDR3. Per the germline V gene, CDR1 is LNHDA and CDR2 is SQIVND (reference sequence). V lost 2 bases and J 3 bases, leaving 11 bases between the germline ends. The CDR3 coding sequence is TGTGCCAGTAGTATACTTGGCCAACCCAATCAGCCCCAGCATTTT. It codes for CASSILGQPNQPQHF.

The V call is TRBV2, the J call TRBJ1-2; 12 bases match TRBD1. CDR3 length: 13 residues. Germline V gene data show CDR1 as SNHLY and CDR2 as FYNNEI. Trimming removed 6 bases from V and 9 bases from J; junction bases left unmatched: 5. CDR3 loop: CASRTGTGGSYTF. CDR3 in DNA: TGTGCCAGCAGAACCGGGACAGGGGGCAGCTACACCTTC.

J is TRBJ1-3 and V is TRBV27; no reliable D call. This CDR3 has 16 amino acids. The V gene lost 6 bases and the J gene lost 0 bases, with 15 bases spanning the gap. Germline V gives CDR1 MNHEY, CDR2 SMNVEV (reference sequence). CDR3 bases: TGTGCCAGCAGCCTATCTTGGCGGGGCTCTGGAAACACCATATATTTT. This sequence encodes CASSLSWRGSGNTIYF.

The chain is built from TRBV2 and TRBJ1-1, with D possibly matching TRBD1 (5 bases). The CDR3 loop spans 13 amino acids. CDR1 SNHLY and CDR2 FYNNEI come from the germline V gene. V was clipped by 6 bases and J by 6 bases, with 14 bases between them. The CDR3 is CASRRDGQSEAFF. Written as DNA, the CDR3 is TGTGCCAGCAGGAGGGACGGCCAATCTGAAGCTTTCTTT.

This clone was seen more than once but under ten times. The chain is built from TRBV15 and TRBJ1-2, with D hard to call. Germline CDR1 LNHNV, CDR2 YYDKDF (reference sequence). The V gene lost 0 bases and the J gene lost 0 bases, with 14 bases spanning the gap. The CDR3 extends over 17 amino acids. CDR3 DNA: TGTGCCACCAGCAGAGAAGACGGATTTCTAGCTAACTATGGCTACACCTTC. It encodes CATSREDGFLANYGYTF.

The rearrangement joins TRBV29-1 to TRBJ2-1, with D unresolved. Germline loops: CDR1 SQVTM, CDR2 ANQGSEA. The V and J ends lost 4 bases and 7 bases respectively, with 5 bases between them. This CDR3 has 10 residues. This CDR3 is CSVAINEQFF. The CDR3 DNA reads as TGCAGCGTTGCTATAAATGAGCAGTTCTTC.

The V and J genes are TRBV7-9 and TRBJ1-2, with D possibly TRBD1 on 6 matching bases. Trimming stripped 1 base from V and 4 bases from J, with 13 bases between. Germline V gives CDR1 SEHNR, CDR2 FQNEAQ (reference sequence). CDR3 length: 15 residues. CDR3 amino acids: CASSLGAGEGYGYTF. CDR3 nucleotides: TGTGCCAGCAGCTTAGGGGCAGGGGAAGGCTATGGCTACACCTTC.

This clone was seen a single time. The rearrangement uses TRBV18 and TRBJ1-3; the match to TRBD1 covers 11 bases. From germline, CDR1 is KGHSH and CDR2 LQKENI. The CDR3 is 15 amino acids. V lost 3 bases, J lost 6 bases, and 4 bases stayed unmatched. The DNA for the CDR3 is TGTGCCAGCTCACCGGACAGGGGGCGTAAAAACACCATATATTTT. The encoded protein is CASSPDRGRKNTIYF. Complete variable domain (other parts from reference TRBV18 and TRBJ1-3): NAGVMQNPRHLVRRRGQEARLRCSPMKGHSHVYWYRQLPEEGLKFMVYLQKENIIDESGMPKERFSAEFPKEGPSILRIQQVVRGDSAAYFCASSPDRGRKNTIYFGEGSWLTVV.

This chain uses TRBV6-4 with TRBJ2-3; D tentatively reads TRBD1 or TRBD2 (6 bases each). In germline, CDR1 is MRHNA, CDR2 SNTAGT. CDR3 size: 14 residues. Trimming took 0 bases from V and 4 from J, leaving 8 bases between them. The CDR3 nucleotides are TGTGCCAGCAGTGACTCAGGGGGGCCAGATACGCAGTATTTT. It codes for CASSDSGGPDTQYF.

The chain recombines TRBV18 with TRBJ1-1; possible D gene TRBD1, 5 bases. Trimming pared 2 bases from V and 5 bases from J, leaving 15 bases between. The germline gives CDR1 KGHSH, CDR2 LQKENI. The CDR3 has 15 amino acids. CDR3 sequence reads: CASSPSARVETEAFF. In DNA form, the CDR3 reads TGTGCCAGCTCACCATCCGCCAGGGTAGAAACTGAAGCTTTCTTT.